Below are 10 T cell receptor beta chains sequenced from a single sample in a study of shared clonotypes between healthy human individuals. Using immunoSEQ multiplex PCR, the repertoire was profiled, and TCRdb retains in-frame clones only, with some absent. The sample lists 2 million to 2.5 million clones; around 95% were seen once. What was sequenced was naive CD4+ T cells sorted from blood. Regarding subset: CD45RA+ positively selected. These receptor sequences come from a man aged 18 to 30 in good health.

CDR3 residues: CASSPAGQSYEQYF. CDR3 bases: TGTGCCAGCAGCCCGGCAGGGCAGTCCTACGAGCAGTACTTC. The chain combines TRBV5-4 with TRBJ2-7, with a possible D match to TRBD1 (5 bases). The CDR3 is 14 amino acids. CDR1 and CDR2 from the germline V gene are SGHNT and YYREEE (reference sequence). The ends were cut back, 4 bases at V and 1 base at J, with 12 bases in the middle.

The chain is built from TRBV6-4 and TRBJ2-7; 7 bases line up with TRBD2. V gave up 5 bases and J gave up 3 bases; unmatched junction bases: 10. The CDR3 is 15 residues long. CDR1 MRHNA and CDR2 SNTAGT come from the germline V gene. For the CDR3, the DNA is TGTGCCAGCAGTTCCACCCCGGGGGGTATCTACGAGCAGTACTTC. This sequence encodes CASSSTPGGIYEQYF.

This chain joins TRBV7-2 and TRBJ1-5; 7 nucleotides align to TRBD1. Losses at the gene ends were 1 base for V and 0 bases for J; bases not matched to a gene: 9. From germline, CDR1 is SGHTA and CDR2 FQGNSA. There are 18 residues in the CDR3. CDR3 DNA sequence: TGTGCCAGCAGCTTAGTTGATGGGACAGCGGTTAGCAATCAGCCCCAGCATTTT. Translation gives CASSLVDGTAVSNQPQHF.

This chain connects TRBV5-1 to TRBJ1-1; 9 bases fit TRBD1. Trimming cost V 4 bases and J 4 bases; bases outside gene matches: 8. The CDR3 covers 15 residues. CDR1 is SGHRS, CDR2 YFSETQ, per germline. CDR3 nucleotides: TGCGCCAGCAGCCCCGTACAGGGGGCCGGCACTGAAGCTTTCTTT. Translating it yields CASSPVQGAGTEAFF.

This chain joins TRBV14 and TRBJ2-2; 15 positions agree with TRBD2. Germline-derived CDR1 and CDR2 are SGHDN and FVKESK. The CDR3 is 17 residues long. The J segment lost 3 bases and the V segment lost 4 bases, leaving 3 bases of the junction unmatched. The CDR3, as DNA: TGTGCCAGCAGCCGGACTAGCGGGAGGGGGGACACCGGGGAGCTGTTTTTT. Translation: CASSRTSGRGDTGELFF.

V is TRBV28 and J is TRBJ2-3, with D perhaps matching TRBD2 (5 bases). The V end was cut by 6 bases, the J end by 2 bases, with 6 bases between. Germline-derived CDR1 and CDR2 are MDHEN and SYDVKM. This CDR3 is 12 amino acids long. The CDR3 loop reads CASRTTTDTQYF. In DNA form, the CDR3 reads TGTGCCAGCAGGACTACCACAGATACGCAGTATTTT.

The CDR3 region is CASTGTGGNSPLHF. The CDR3 DNA reads as TGTGCCAGCACCGGGACAGGCGGTAATTCACCCCTCCACTTT. V and J are TRBV6-6 and TRBJ1-6; 8 bases are a match to TRBD1. The CDR3 runs 14 residues. Germline assignment: CDR1 MNHNY and CDR2 SVGAGI (reference sequence). V was clipped by 7 bases and J by 6 bases; unmatched bases: 5.

This chain uses TRBV7-2 with TRBJ2-7; TRBD1 matches 7 bases. V shed 5 bases, J shed 3 bases, and the junction held 10 bases outside the gene matches. The CDR3 has 15 amino acids. CDR1 is SGHTA and CDR2 is FQGNSA in the germline V gene. CDR3 sequence reads: CASSQIGQADYEQYF. Written as DNA, the CDR3 is TGTGCCAGCAGCCAAATAGGACAGGCGGACTACGAGCAGTACTTC. The full variable domain, rest sourced from reference TRBV7-2 and TRBJ2-7, is GAGVSQSPSNKVTEKGKDVELRCDPISGHTALYWYRQSLGQGLEFLIYFQGNSAPDKSGLPSDRFSAERTGGSVSTLTIQRTQQEDSAVYLCASSQIGQADYEQYFGPGTRLTVT.

This clone was observed once. V is TRBV18 and J is TRBJ1-1; D may be TRBD1 (5 bases). Germline V gives CDR1 KGHSH, CDR2 LQKENI. This CDR3 spans 19 amino acids. V was trimmed by 2 bases and J by 0 bases, leaving 22 bases between them. CDR3: CASSPGASRPWRLNTEAFF. The CDR3 DNA follows: TGTGCCAGCTCACCAGGGGCTAGTCGTCCATGGCGCTTGAACACTGAAGCTTTCTTT.

This chain links TRBV18 with TRBJ2-7; maybe TRBD2 (6 bases). Germline CDR1 reads KGHSH; CDR2 reads LQKENI. The ends were cut back, 3 bases at V and 1 base at J, with 19 bases in the middle. The CDR3 consists of 17 residues. The CDR3 reads CASSPPERGTRSYEQYF. CDR3 DNA sequence: TGTGCCAGCTCACCCCCGGAACGGGGGACCCGATCCTACGAGCAGTACTTC.